The source of this TCR beta chain is a study of cytomegalovirus exposure and HLA in healthy donors (dated by TCRdb to 2016 to 2017). Regarding the complete study: An earlier analysis of some 600 of the donors reported 250 to 350 Gb of sequence data and 117 million unique TCR beta sequences obtained from 150 million to 200 million T cells. Typing coverage varied by locus: roughly 629-640 donors for A, B, C, DRB1 and DQB1; approximately 500 for DQA1; about 570 for DPA1; some 470 for DPB1. On average, about 240,000 unique TCR beta nucleotide sequences were sequenced per donor among 300 to 500 genotyped donors of the cohort, with around 19% of those sequences being non-productive. An earlier analysis of 587 of the donors used high-throughput TCR beta sequencing to judge whether each TCR beta V gene segment behaved as functional or pseudogenic. About 5 DR-DQ haplotypes were handled as single units for association and clustering, since linkage in the cohort was strong. Every discovery cohort repertoire had been produced on one sequencing platform. Donor age, sex, ethnicity and CMV serostatus were collected together with the repertoire data. A separate validation cohort of roughly 130 different subjects was used in addition to the 666-subject first cohort. Class I and class II HLA loci were covered by the typing at four-digit resolution. Rather than using new phenotypic data, the later analysis identified candidate immune exposures from TCR beta sequences and from how often those sequences occurred across donors. The study was designed to test whether signatures of past pathogen exposure could be identified by cataloging public T cell receptors. Of the roughly 400 genotyped donors, 65% to 90% fell in the genetic ancestry cluster associated with self-reported Caucasian donors. The study profiled the T cell repertoires of under 700 subjects by immunosequencing and related them to cytomegalovirus serostatus. Roughly 300 gigabases of sequencing data and 91 million or so unique TCR sequences made up an early release that covered approximately 650 HLA-typed donors. High-throughput TCR immunosequencing, statistical association of individual TCRs with disease status, and machine learning were combined to predict cytomegalovirus infection status. A later analysis re-analyzed previously published TCR beta repertoires from roughly 630 donors and added high-resolution HLA genotyping to study TCR occurrence patterns. Genome-wide SNP genotypes for about 65% of the roughly 670 donors were used in a later genetic analysis, which treated that subset as a discovery cohort.

The library was made by the immunoSEQ multiplex PCR assay. For the multiplex PCR, a mixture combining 60 forward primers for TCR Vbeta segments and 13 reverse primers for TCR Jbeta segments was used. The CDR3 region of rearranged TCR beta genes was amplified from genomic DNA with a multiplex PCR assay. Amplified TCR beta libraries were sequenced as 87-base-pair reads on the Illumina HiSeq System. The original methods were these. In a later analysis, about 80 million unique TCR beta chains were counted across the approximately 640 repertoires, and approximately 9.9 million of these chains were shared by at least two donors. To remove PCR and sequencing errors, raw reads were error-corrected and collapsed into unique sequences using a nearest-neighbor algorithm that merged closely related sequences. To assign V, D and J gene segments, CDR3 sequences were aligned to IMGT reference sequences. For a sequence to be retained, at least a six-nucleotide match to both a V gene segment and a J gene segment was required. A rearrangement was called productive if the CDR3 had no stop codons and remained in frame with V and J, and every other rearrangement was called non-productive. CDR3 was defined by IMGT convention, running from the second conserved V-encoded cysteine to the conserved J-encoded phenylalanine. In an earlier analysis of approximately 590 of the donors, sequences lacking an unambiguous match to a single V gene segment were excluded. In an earlier analysis of almost 600 of the donors, a V segment was called functional when productive rearrangements were above 56.7%, and segregating when the standard deviation between donors exceeded 5%. A statistical classification framework was built to diagnose cytomegalovirus status from the catalog of TCR beta chain sequences. In a later analysis, V and J genes were assigned by comparing TCR nucleotide sequences against IMGT/GENE-DB human TR gene sequences. The TCRdist pipeline was used in a later analysis to assign CDR3 sequences and most-parsimonious VDJ recombination scenarios. In a later analysis, every TCR beta chain was defined by the combination of its CDR3 amino acid sequence and its V-gene family, and reads without a unique V-gene family were dropped. In a later analysis, 500 to 700 highly shared, low-generation-probability nucleotide sequences were removed to address suspected cross-contamination and a sequencing artifact. In a later analysis, a clonal expansion index was calculated for each public chain from normalized within-repertoire ranks of inferred template counts. In a later analysis, generation probabilities were computed using a VDJ recombination model fitted to out-of-frame rearrangements, and the results were checked against IGoR. In a later analysis, hypergeometric tests were used to score TCR-TCR, TCR-HLA and TCR-CMV co-occurrence, with a repertoire-size bias correction applied to TCR pairs. A later analysis estimated false discovery rates by permuting HLA or CMV assignments 20 times. In a later analysis, co-occurring TCRs were grouped using DBSCAN, and TCRdist sequence similarity was added for clustering within HLA-allele-positive subsets. Repertoires with fewer than 30,000 or more than 120,000 public chains, plus five repertoires with anomalous nucleotide sharing, were excluded from co-occurrence clustering. What TCRdb holds here is the immuneACCESS table cut down to in-frame rearrangements. Part of the clones is not present; checked against another copy, under half of the missing clones reflect an unresolved V gene, and the others are unexplained. The V and J calls and clone size are taken from that table; D and trimming were inferred from the DNA. The table kept for this sample lists 25,000 to 40,000 clones. 3.5% to 5% of the sample is taken by the ten largest.

In total, 666 healthy bone marrow donors made up the cohort. All cohort members were sampled while nominally healthy, although unrecorded immune exposures were likely present. The donor tested CMV seropositive, placing the donor among the 250 to 350 seropositive members of the cohort. A peripheral blood sample was provided by each donor, and peripheral blood mononuclear cells were used for TCR beta sequencing. Genomic DNA extraction from the blood cell samples was performed with the Qiagen DNeasy Blood Extraction Kit. CDR1 and CDR2 (MRHNA, SNTAGT) derive from the germline V gene. The cysteine opens and the phenylalanine closes a CDR3 of 14 amino acids. Just CDR3 DNA is preserved here, 42 bases in frame from base 1. Deletion took 4 bases off V and 0 bases off J, with a span of 10 bases between the germline ends. Overall study results and their limits: The study gave a list of 150 to 200 TCR beta chains associated with cytomegalovirus. In this cohort, only TCR beta chains were sequenced, and detectable features were limited by the absence of alpha or paired-chain data. An association between a missense DCLRE1C variant and V-gene and J-gene trimming of TCR beta chains was found in a later genetic analysis and replicated in an independent cohort. Some IMGT-functional V segments, including TRBV6-2 and TRBV6-3, could not be told apart with the 87-base-pair reads, so those segments were excluded. At a false discovery rate of 0.05, a later analysis linked fewer than 20,000 TCR beta sequences to specific HLA alleles. In a later analysis, several top co-occurrence clusters were reported to appear linked to parvovirus B19, influenza, CMV and Epstein-Barr virus. The classifier was reported to diagnose cytomegalovirus status with high specificity and sensitivity in both the original cohort and the validation cohort. Most TCR sequences were seen in very few donors, while some public TCRs were found in many individuals. Linkage disequilibrium might explain the correlated functional status among segregating V segments, but an unknown experimental factor could not be excluded. A further reported finding was that TCR beta sequences accurately predicted the HLA-A and HLA-B alleles for most subjects in the first cohort. According to the authors, the approach could potentially be generalized to other disease states and immunological phenotypes. For the cohort, immune exposure information was limited to CMV serostatus. Roughly uniform sequencing depth across donors was assumed in presence/absence analyses, although this assumption may not hold. Roughly 15 rarely observed V segments, including chromosome 9 orphons, were excluded from the earlier analysis of approximately 500 of the donors because counts were too low. A later analysis found that TCR association rates varied across HLA loci, with DRB1 alleles showing the most associated TCRs and HLA-C alleles the fewest. Because HLA typing was missing for some donors at each locus, association tests included only the typed subset. When HLA alleles, especially DR and DQ, strongly co-occurred, TCR associations were difficult to assign to individual alleles. In a later analysis, most CMV-associated TCR beta chains were found to appear HLA-restricted, with HLA associations seemingly driven largely by CMV exposure. A cluster of highly shared sequence variants was judged likely to represent a technical artifact of the sequencing pipeline. In a later analysis, HLA-associated TCR beta chains showed more clonal expansion and lower generation probabilities than non-associated chains that were equally common. In an earlier analysis of some 550 of the donors, most TCR beta V segments were observed in productive rearrangements about 87% or about 30% of the time, broadly matching IMGT annotations. A few of the identified cytomegalovirus-associated TCR beta chains were confirmed in vitro to be specific for cytomegalovirus antigens. According to a later genetic analysis, donors in an Asian-associated ancestry cluster had fewer N-insertions in productive TCRs than the roughly 700-donor mean.

With regard to this clone: Its binding antigen is unknown.

The clonotype originates from a woman in her thirties or forties in good health and CMV-seropositive. Recombination connected TRBV6-4 to TRBJ2-7, with TRBD2 perhaps the D gene, on 5 matching bases. Sequencing input: PBMCs. CDR3 loop: CASSASDYSYEQYF. The DNA sequence is as follows: TGTGCCAGCAGTGCCTCCGACTACTCCTACGAGCAGTACTTC.